This T cell receptor beta chain was found in a study of PD-L1 blockade in urothelial cancer. This table comes from immunoSEQ multiplex PCR, and its TCRdb copy is limited to in-frame clones, with some not included. The sample yields about 120,000 clones, around 89% seen once. This clone has just one count. The V gene end was trimmed by 4 bases and the J gene end by 3 bases; junction bases not matched to a gene: 7. The CDR3 covers 14 residues. The germline V gene has CDR1 SGHRS and CDR2 YFSETQ. As to time point: peripheral blood 6 weeks after treatment start. For each patient, 1 to 8 samples were obtained, pretreatment and on-treatment.

The chain uses TRBV5-1 and TRBJ2-7, with 7 bases matching TRBD2. The receptor comes from a man in his fifties or sixties with urothelial cancer. The sequenced sample was PBMCs, obtained around atezolizumab (anti-PD-L1) treatment. CDR3: CASSPVGGIYEQYF. As DNA, the CDR3 is TGCGCCAGCAGCCCGGTGGGGGGGATCTACGAGCAGTACTTC.